A selection of T cell receptor beta chains follows, all from one sample in a study of CD8 T cells in ankylosing spondylitis. TCRdb ran MiXCR on the 5' RACE reads and lists one entry per CDR3 protein. In the table there are a few hundred thousand distinct CDR3 sequences, approximately 12% of which are singletons. The sequencing sample was made of blood, either unsorted or a sorted T cell fraction (not recorded which). The receptors were sampled from a male donor with ankylosing spondylitis or in good health (not recorded which). CDR3s include the opening cysteine and the closing phenylalanine or tryptophan. A D gene is named only where the DNA matches it firmly. For some rows the clone size is stated as once, few or many, or as a class when expanded; others skip it.

J gene,D gene,V gene,clone size,CDR3 protein,CDR3 DNA
TRBJ2-2,-,TRBV2,few,CASSGQNTGELFF,TGTGCCAGCAGTGGACAGAACACCGGGGAGCTGTTTTTT
TRBJ2-7,-,TRBV21-1,many,CASSSGEKRVNSYEQYF,TGTGCCAGCAGCTCGGGGGAGAAGCGGGTAAATTCCTACGAGCAGTACTTC
TRBJ1-4,-,TRBV20-1,many,CSVSGQSNEKLFF,TGCAGTGTCTCGGGACAAAGTAATGAAAAACTGTTTTTT
TRBJ1-2,-,TRBV6-6,few,CASRAGNGYTF,TGTGCCAGCAGGGCAGGGAATGGCTACACCTTC
TRBJ2-1,TRBD1,TRBV12-3/TRBV12-4,many,CASSPSLTGEGEQFF,TGTGCCAGCAGTCCCTCCCTTACAGGGGAAGGCGAGCAGTTCTTC
TRBJ1-5,TRBD1,TRBV20-1,many,CSAYRGRNQPQHF,TGCAGTGCCTACAGGGGGCGGAATCAGCCCCAGCATTTT
TRBJ2-3,-,TRBV12-3/TRBV12-4,many,CAGSQGFSTDTQYF,TGTGCCGGATCACAGGGCTTTAGCACAGATACGCAGTATTTT
TRBJ2-5,-,TRBV12-3/TRBV12-4,many,CASSLRLLQETQYF,TGTGCCAGCAGTTTGCGGCTTCTACAAGAGACCCAGTACTTC
TRBJ1-1,-,TRBV5-1,many,CASSLAANTEAFF,TGCGCCAGCAGCTTGGCAGCGAACACTGAAGCTTTCTTT
TRBJ2-7,-,TRBV6-2/TRBV6-3,few,CASNNYYEQYF,TGTGCCAGCAATAACTACTACGAGCAGTACTTC
TRBJ2-3,TRBD2,TRBV12-3/TRBV12-4,many,CASSRLAGTDTQYF,TGTGCCAGCAGCAGACTAGCGGGGACAGATACGCAGTATTTT
TRBJ2-7,-,TRBV2,-,CASSEQASYEQYF,TGTGCCAGCAGTGAACAGGCCTCCTACGAGCAGTACTTC
TRBJ2-3,TRBD2,TRBV5-1,many,CASSLVASGVADTQYF,TGCGCCAGCAGCTTGGTTGCTAGCGGGGTGGCAGATACGCAGTATTTT
TRBJ2-1,-,TRBV5-1,many,CASSLGLSGRLDEQFF,TGCGCCAGCAGCTTGGGTCTTTCGGGCCGCCTTGATGAGCAGTTCTTC
TRBJ1-2,-,TRBV12-3/TRBV12-4,many,CASSGRYAYGYTF,TGTGCCAGCAGTGGACGGTACGCCTATGGCTACACCTTC
TRBJ1-4,-,TRBV12-3/TRBV12-4,many,CASSFRGALEKLFF,TGTGCCAGCAGTTTTAGGGGGGCCTTGGAAAAACTGTTTTTT
TRBJ1-2,TRBD1,TRBV5-5,many,CASSPMTQGAYGYTF,TGTGCCAGCAGCCCCATGACACAGGGGGCTTATGGCTACACCTTC
TRBJ2-4,-,TRBV18,few,CASSPLGRRIAKNIQYF,TGTGCCAGCTCACCACTCGGACGGAGAATAGCCAAAAACATTCAGTACTTC
TRBJ2-5,TRBD2,TRBV10-3,few,CAISWRGAVGETQYF,TGTGCCATCAGTTGGCGGGGGGCCGTAGGAGAGACCCAGTACTTC
TRBJ2-3,TRBD2,TRBV20-1,many,CSAVLAGGRDTQYF,TGCAGTGCTGTTCTAGCGGGGGGGCGTGATACGCAGTATTTT
TRBJ2-1,TRBD2,TRBV3-1,-,CASSQVSGGAAEQFF,TGTGCCAGCAGCCAAGTCAGCGGGGGGGCCGCTGAGCAGTTCTTC
TRBJ2-7,-,TRBV28,-,CASSNLNEQYF,TGTGCCAGCAGTAACCTAAACGAGCAGTACTTC
TRBJ2-3,TRBD2,TRBV29-1,few,CSVRGVPVAQYF,TGCAGCGTTCGGGGGGTACCCGTGGCGCAGTATTTT
TRBJ2-2,TRBD1,TRBV29-1,many,CSVPTGTGPGELFF,TGCAGCGTCCCTACCGGGACAGGGCCCGGGGAGCTGTTTTTT
TRBJ2-1,-,TRBV3-1,-,CASSQVMGANEQFF,TGTGCCAGCAGCCAAGTAATGGGGGCGAATGAGCAGTTCTTC
TRBJ2-7,TRBD1,TRBV18,many,CASSPLPDRGYEQYF,TGTGCCAGCTCACCACTTCCGGACAGGGGCTACGAGCAGTACTTC
TRBJ2-3,TRBD2,TRBV7-2,-,CASSRDGGDYTDTQYF,TGTGCCAGCAGCCGTGACGGGGGGGACTACACAGATACGCAGTATTTT
TRBJ1-4,-,TRBV29-1,-,CSVAGENNEKLFF,TGCAGCGTTGCAGGGGAGAACAATGAAAAACTGTTTTTT
TRBJ2-1,TRBD2,TRBV9,few,CASSVGSGGPHNEQFF,TGTGCCAGCAGCGTAGGGAGCGGGGGCCCCCACAATGAGCAGTTCTTC
TRBJ2-1,-,TRBV5-1,many,CASSLTRVAANEQFF,TGCGCCAGCAGCTTGACTAGGGTGGCTGCCAATGAGCAGTTCTTC
TRBJ2-7,-,TRBV20-1,many,CSARVPGPLTYEQYF,TGCAGTGCTAGAGTACCGGGGCCACTTACATACGAGCAGTACTTC
TRBJ2-7,-,TRBV7-2,few,CASSLNVARSNEQYF,TGTGCCAGCAGCTTGAACGTAGCTAGGTCGAACGAGCAGTACTTC
TRBJ2-2,TRBD1,TRBV20-1,many,CSAQGDGGELFF,TGCAGTGCTCAGGGGGATGGCGGGGAGCTGTTTTTT
TRBJ2-1,TRBD1,TRBV4-2,many,CASSKTGTYNEQFF,TGTGCCAGCTCGAAGACAGGGACCTACAATGAGCAGTTCTTC
TRBJ2-2,TRBD1,TRBV10-3,many,CAIGSGTGSTGELFF,TGTGCCATCGGGTCCGGGACAGGGTCCACCGGGGAGCTGTTTTTT
TRBJ2-1,-,TRBV3-1,many,CASSLRGGASYNEQFF,TGTGCCAGCAGCCTGAGGGGGGGTGCCTCCTACAATGAGCAGTTCTTC
TRBJ2-7,-,TRBV14,few,CASSPVVSGEQYF,TGTGCCAGCAGCCCCGTTGTGAGCGGCGAGCAGTACTTC
TRBJ1-5,-,TRBV20-1,many,CSASFGRGGNQPQHF,TGCAGTGCTAGTTTTGGTCGCGGGGGGAATCAGCCCCAGCATTTT
TRBJ1-4,-,TRBV29-1,many,CSASDRRNEKLFF,TGCAGCGCCTCGGACAGACGTAATGAAAAACTGTTTTTT
TRBJ1-2,-,TRBV2,many,CASSVEGLGYTF,TGTGCCAGCAGTGTAGAGGGCCTTGGCTACACCTTC
TRBJ2-1,-,TRBV4-1,-,CASSQVPEDQFF,TGCGCCAGCAGCCAAGTCCCCGAGGACCAGTTCTTC
TRBJ1-3,-,TRBV20-1,many,CSAEPGADSGNTIYF,TGCAGTGCCGAGCCCGGAGCAGACTCTGGAAACACCATATATTTT
TRBJ1-5,-,TRBV5-1,-,CASSRNGGNQPQHF,TGCGCCAGCAGCCGCAATGGGGGCAATCAGCCCCAGCATTTT